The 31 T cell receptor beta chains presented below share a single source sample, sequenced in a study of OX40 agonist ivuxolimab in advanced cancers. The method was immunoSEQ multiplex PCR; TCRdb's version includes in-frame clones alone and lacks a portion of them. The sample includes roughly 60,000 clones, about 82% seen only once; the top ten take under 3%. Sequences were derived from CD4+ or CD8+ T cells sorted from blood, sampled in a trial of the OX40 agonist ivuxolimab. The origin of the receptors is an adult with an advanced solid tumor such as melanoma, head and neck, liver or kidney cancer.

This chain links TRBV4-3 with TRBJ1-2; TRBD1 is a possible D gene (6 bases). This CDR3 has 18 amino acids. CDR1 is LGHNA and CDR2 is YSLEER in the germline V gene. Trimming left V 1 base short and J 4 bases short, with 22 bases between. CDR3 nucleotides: TGCGCCAGCAGCCAAGGGAGTATCTCCGGGGGCGCGAGCTATGGCTACACCTTC. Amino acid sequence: CASSQGSISGGASYGYTF.

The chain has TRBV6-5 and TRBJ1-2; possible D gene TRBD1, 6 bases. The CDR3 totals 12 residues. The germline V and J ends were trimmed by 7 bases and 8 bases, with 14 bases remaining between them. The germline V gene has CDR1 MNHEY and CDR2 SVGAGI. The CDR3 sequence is CASTQGMGGYTF. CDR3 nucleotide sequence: TGTGCCAGCACCCAGGGGATGGGAGGCTACACCTTC.

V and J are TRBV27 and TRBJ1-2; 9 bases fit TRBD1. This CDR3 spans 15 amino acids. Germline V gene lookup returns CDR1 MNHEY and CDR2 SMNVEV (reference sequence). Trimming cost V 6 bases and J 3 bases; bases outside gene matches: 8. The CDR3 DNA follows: TGTGCCAGCAGGAGGGACAGGGTAGGTCACTATGGCTACACCTTC. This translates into CASRRDRVGHYGYTF.

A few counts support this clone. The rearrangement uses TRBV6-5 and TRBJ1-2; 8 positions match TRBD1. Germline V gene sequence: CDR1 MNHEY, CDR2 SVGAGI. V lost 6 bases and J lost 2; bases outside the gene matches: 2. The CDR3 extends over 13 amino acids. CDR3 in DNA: TGTGCCAGCAGCCGGACAGGGAACTATGGCTACACCTTC. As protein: CASSRTGNYGYTF.

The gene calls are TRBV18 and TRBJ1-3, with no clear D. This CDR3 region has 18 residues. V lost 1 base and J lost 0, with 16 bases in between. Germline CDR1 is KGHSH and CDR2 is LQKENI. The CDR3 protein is CASSPQEVSEFSGNTIYF. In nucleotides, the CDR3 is TGTGCCAGCTCACCACAGGAGGTTTCTGAATTCTCTGGAAACACCATATATTTT. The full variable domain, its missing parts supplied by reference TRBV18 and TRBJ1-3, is NAGVMQNPRHLVRRRGQEARLRCSPMKGHSHVYWYRQLPEEGLKFMVYLQKENIIDESGMPKERFSAEFPKEGPSILRIQQVVRGDSAAYFCASSPQEVSEFSGNTIYFGEGSWLTVV.

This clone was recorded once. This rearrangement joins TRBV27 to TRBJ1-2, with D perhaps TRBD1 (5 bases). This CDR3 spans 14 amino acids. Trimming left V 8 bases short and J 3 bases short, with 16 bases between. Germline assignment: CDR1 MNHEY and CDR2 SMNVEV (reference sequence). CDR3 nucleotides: TGTGCCAGCCGTAGGCCTGGGGCGGACTATGGCTACACCTTC. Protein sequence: CASRRPGADYGYTF.

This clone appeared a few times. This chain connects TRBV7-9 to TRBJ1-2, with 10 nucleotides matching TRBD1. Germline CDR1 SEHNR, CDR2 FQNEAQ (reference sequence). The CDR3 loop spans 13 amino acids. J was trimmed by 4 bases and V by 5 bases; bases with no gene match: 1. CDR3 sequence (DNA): TGTGCCAGCAGCGGACAGGGGGGCTATGGCTACACCTTC. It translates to CASSGQGGYGYTF.

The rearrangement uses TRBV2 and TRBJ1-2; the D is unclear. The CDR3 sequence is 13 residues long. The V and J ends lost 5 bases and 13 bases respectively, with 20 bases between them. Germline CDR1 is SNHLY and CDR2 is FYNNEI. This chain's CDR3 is CASSRNLYTAFTF. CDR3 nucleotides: TGTGCCAGCAGTCGGAATCTATACACCGCCTTCACCTTC. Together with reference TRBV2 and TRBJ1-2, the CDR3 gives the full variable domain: EPEVTQTPSHQVTQMGQEVILRCVPISNHLYFYWYRQILGQKVEFLVSFYNNEISEKSEIFDDQFSVERPDGSNFTLKIRSTKLEDSAMYFCASSRNLYTAFTFGSGTRLTVV.

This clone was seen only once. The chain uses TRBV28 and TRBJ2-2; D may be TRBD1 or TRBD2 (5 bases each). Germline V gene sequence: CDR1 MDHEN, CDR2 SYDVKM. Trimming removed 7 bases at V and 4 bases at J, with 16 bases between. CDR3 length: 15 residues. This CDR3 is CASTLSGAGTGELFF. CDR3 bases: TGTGCCAGCACCCTCTCCGGGGCAGGCACCGGGGAGCTGTTTTTT.

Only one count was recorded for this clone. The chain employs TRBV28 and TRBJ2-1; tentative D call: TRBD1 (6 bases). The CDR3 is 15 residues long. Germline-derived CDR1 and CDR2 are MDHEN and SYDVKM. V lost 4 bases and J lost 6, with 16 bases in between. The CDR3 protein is CASSSPTGPFNEQFF. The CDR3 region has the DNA TGTGCCAGCAGTTCCCCGACAGGCCCTTTCAATGAGCAGTTCTTC.

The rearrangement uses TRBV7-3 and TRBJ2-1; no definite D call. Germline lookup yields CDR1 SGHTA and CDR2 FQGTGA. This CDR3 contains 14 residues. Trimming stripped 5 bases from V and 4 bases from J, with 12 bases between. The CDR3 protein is CASSEDPSYNEQFF. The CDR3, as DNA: TGTGCCAGCAGCGAAGACCCGAGTTACAATGAGCAGTTCTTC. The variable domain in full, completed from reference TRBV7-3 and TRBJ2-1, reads GAGVSQTPSNKVTEKGKYVELRCDPISGHTALYWYRQSLGQGPEFLIYFQGTGAADDSGLPNDRFFAVRPEGSVSTLKIQRTERGDSAVYLCASSEDPSYNEQFFGPGTRLTVL.

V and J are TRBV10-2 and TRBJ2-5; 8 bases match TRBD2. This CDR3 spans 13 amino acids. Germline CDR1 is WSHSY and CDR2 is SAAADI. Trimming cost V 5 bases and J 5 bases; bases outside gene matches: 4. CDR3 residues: CASSTGTRETQYF. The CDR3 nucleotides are TGCGCCAGCAGTACCGGGACTAGGGAGACCCAGTACTTC.

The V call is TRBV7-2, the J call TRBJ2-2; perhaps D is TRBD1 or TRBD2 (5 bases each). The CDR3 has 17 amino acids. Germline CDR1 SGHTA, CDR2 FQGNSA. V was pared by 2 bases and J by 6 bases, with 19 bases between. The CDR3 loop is CASSLRIGASRSGELFF. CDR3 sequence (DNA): TGTGCCAGCAGCTTACGAATCGGGGCTTCCAGGTCCGGGGAGCTGTTTTTT.

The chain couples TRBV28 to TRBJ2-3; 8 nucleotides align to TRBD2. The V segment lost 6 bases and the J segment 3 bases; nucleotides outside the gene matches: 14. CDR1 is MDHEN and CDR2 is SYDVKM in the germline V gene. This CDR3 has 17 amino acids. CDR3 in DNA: TGTGCCAGCAGCGGTGAGAGGGAGCGGGGGACGACAGATACGCAGTATTTT. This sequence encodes CASSGERERGTTDTQYF.

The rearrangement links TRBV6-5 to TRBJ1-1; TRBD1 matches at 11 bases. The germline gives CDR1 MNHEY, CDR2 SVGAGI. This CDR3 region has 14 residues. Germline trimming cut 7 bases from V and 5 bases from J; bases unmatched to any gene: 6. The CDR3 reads CASKTDRGQTEAFF. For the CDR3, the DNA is TGTGCCAGCAAGACGGACAGGGGGCAAACTGAAGCTTTCTTT.

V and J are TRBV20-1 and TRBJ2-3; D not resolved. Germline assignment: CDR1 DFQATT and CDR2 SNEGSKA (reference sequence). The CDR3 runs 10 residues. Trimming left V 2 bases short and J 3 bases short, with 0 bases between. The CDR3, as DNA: TGCAGTGCTAGAACAGATACGCAGTATTTT. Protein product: CSARTDTQYF.

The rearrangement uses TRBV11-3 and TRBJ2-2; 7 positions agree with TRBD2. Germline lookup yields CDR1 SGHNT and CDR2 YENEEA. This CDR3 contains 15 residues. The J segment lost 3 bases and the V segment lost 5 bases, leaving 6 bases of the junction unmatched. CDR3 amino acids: CASSPGLPYTGELFF. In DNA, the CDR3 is TGTGCCAGCAGCCCGGGACTACCGTACACCGGGGAGCTGTTTTTT.

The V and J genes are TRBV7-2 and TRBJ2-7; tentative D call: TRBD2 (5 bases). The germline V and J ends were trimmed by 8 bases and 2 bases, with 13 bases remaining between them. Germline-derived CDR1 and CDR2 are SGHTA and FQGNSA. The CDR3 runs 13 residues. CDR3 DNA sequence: TGTGCCAGCGCTTGGGGAGACCCCTACGAGCAGTACTTC. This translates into CASAWGDPYEQYF.

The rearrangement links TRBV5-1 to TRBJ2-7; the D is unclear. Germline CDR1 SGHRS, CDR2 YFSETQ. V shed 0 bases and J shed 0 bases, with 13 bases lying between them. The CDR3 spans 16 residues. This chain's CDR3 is CASSLGLIPLSYEQYF. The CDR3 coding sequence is TGCGCCAGCAGCTTGGGGCTGATCCCTCTCTCCTACGAGCAGTACTTC.

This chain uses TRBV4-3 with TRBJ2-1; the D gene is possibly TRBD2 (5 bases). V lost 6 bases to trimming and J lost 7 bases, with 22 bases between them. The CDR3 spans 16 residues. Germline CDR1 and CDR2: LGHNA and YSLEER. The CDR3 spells CASSWNRDPRINEQFF. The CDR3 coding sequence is TGCGCCAGCAGTTGGAACCGGGATCCACGAATTAATGAGCAGTTCTTC.

In DNA, the CDR3 is TGTGCCAGCAGCTCCGGGGTCGGAAGCGGGGGCTACGAGCAGTACTTC. As protein: CASSSGVGSGGYEQYF. This chain links TRBV7-2 with TRBJ2-7, with 8 nucleotides matching TRBD2. The ends lost 4 bases at V and 3 bases at J; junction bases unmatched: 11. CDR3 length: 16 amino acids. The germline CDR1 and CDR2 sequences are SGHTA and FQGNSA.

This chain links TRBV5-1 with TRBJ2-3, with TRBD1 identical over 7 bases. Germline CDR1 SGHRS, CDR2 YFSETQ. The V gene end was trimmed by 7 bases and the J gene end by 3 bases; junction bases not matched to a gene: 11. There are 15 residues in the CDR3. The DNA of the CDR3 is TGCGCCAGCTATCGGACAGGTGGCGGAACAGATACGCAGTATTTT. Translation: CASYRTGGGTDTQYF.

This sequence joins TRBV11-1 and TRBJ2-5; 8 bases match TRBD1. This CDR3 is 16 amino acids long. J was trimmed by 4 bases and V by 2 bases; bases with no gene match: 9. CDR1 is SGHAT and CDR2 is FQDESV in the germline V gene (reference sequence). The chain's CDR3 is CASSLTQGARGETQYF. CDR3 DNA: TGTGCCAGCAGCTTAACCCAGGGGGCGCGGGGAGAGACCCAGTACTTC.

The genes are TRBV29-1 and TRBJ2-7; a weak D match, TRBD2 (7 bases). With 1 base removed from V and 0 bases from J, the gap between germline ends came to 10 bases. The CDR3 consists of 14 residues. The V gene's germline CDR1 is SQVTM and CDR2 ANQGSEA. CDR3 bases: TGCAGCGTTGAAGGAGGGGGGGCCTCCTACGAGCAGTACTTC. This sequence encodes CSVEGGGASYEQYF.

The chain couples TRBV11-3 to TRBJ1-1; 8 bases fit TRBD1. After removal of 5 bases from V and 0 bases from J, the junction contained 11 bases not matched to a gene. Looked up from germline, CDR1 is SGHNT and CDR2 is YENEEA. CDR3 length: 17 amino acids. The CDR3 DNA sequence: TGTGCCAGCAGCCCCTGGACAGGGAGCGGGATGAACACTGAAGCTTTCTTT. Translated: CASSPWTGSGMNTEAFF.

CDR3 DNA sequence: TGCGCCAGCAGCCCAGGTGGCGATCAGCCCCAGCATTTT. This encodes CASSPGGDQPQHF. This chain connects TRBV5-1 to TRBJ1-5, with D unclear. This CDR3 is 13 amino acids long. Trimming removed 4 bases from V and 5 bases from J, with 10 bases in between. Germline V gene data show CDR1 as SGHRS and CDR2 as YFSETQ.

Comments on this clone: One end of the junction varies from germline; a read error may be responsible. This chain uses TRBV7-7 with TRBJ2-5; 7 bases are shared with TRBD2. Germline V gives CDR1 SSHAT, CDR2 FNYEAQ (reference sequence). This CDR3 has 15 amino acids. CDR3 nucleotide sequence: TGTGCTAGCAGCTTAGTTTGGGGGGGCCAAGAGACCCAGTACTTC. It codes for CASSLVWGGQETQYF.

As DNA, the CDR3 is TGTGCCTGGAGTAAAGATCATTGGGGCTACACCTTC. Protein product: CAWSKDHWGYTF. The V gene is TRBV30, the J gene TRBJ1-2; D call uncertain. The CDR3 runs to 12 residues. Germline V gene data show CDR1 as GTSNPN and CDR2 as SVGIG (reference sequence). V dropped 2 bases and J dropped 8 bases, with 12 bases sitting between them.

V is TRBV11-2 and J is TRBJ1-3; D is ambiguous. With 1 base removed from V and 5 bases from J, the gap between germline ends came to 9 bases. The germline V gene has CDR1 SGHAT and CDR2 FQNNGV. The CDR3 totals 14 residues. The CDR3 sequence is CASSLGGHRNTIYF. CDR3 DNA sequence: TGTGCCAGCAGCTTAGGAGGGCACAGAAACACCATATATTTT.

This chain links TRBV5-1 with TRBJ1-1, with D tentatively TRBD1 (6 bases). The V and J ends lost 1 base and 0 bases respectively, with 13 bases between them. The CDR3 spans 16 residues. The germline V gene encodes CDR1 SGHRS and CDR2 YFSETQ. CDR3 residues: CASSLQGSRMNTEAFF. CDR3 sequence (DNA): TGCGCCAGCAGCTTGCAGGGGAGCAGGATGAACACTGAAGCTTTCTTT.

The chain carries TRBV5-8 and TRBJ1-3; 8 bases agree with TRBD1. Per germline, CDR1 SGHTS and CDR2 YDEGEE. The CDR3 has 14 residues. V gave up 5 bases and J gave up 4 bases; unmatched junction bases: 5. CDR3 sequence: CASRDDRGGNTIYF. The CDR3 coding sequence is TGTGCCAGCAGGGATGACAGGGGAGGAAACACCATATATTTT.